The 20 T cell receptor beta chains presented below share a single source sample, sequenced in a study of cytomegalovirus exposure and HLA in healthy donors. This table comes from immunoSEQ multiplex PCR, and its TCRdb copy is limited to in-frame clones, with some not included. This sample has roughly 150,000 clones; around 90% occur once, and the top ten carry 3% to 3.5%. The sequenced sample consisted of PBMCs. The source is a young woman in good health and CMV-seropositive.

The rearrangement uses TRBV29-1 and TRBJ1-1; possible D gene TRBD1, 5 bases. This CDR3 spans 13 amino acids. With 4 bases removed from V and 3 bases from J, the gap between germline ends came to 12 bases. Germline V lookup: CDR1 SQVTM, CDR2 ANQGSEA. The CDR3 loop reads CSVVRRADTEAFF. As DNA, the CDR3 is TGCAGCGTTGTTCGCAGGGCGGACACTGAAGCTTTCTTT.

This chain uses TRBV7-6 with TRBJ2-7; tentatively, D is TRBD1 (5 bases). V lost 5 bases, J lost 1 base, and 21 bases lay in between. This CDR3 has 17 amino acids. In germline, CDR1 is SGHVS, CDR2 FNYEAQ. The CDR3 coding sequence is TGTGCCAGCAGCCTAGGGGCATCGGCCATATCATCCTACGAGCAGTACTTC. Translated, it gives CASSLGASAISSYEQYF.

The chain recombines TRBV6-5 with TRBJ1-2; D may be TRBD1 (5 bases). Per germline, CDR1 MNHEY and CDR2 SVGAGI. Trimming removed 2 bases from V and 0 bases from J, with 10 bases in between. The CDR3 is made up of 15 amino acids. CDR3: CASSYTQASNYGYTF. CDR3 coding DNA: TGTGCCAGCAGTTACACACAGGCCTCTAACTATGGCTACACCTTC.

The gene calls are TRBV29-1 and TRBJ2-3; 10 nucleotides align to TRBD1. This CDR3 comprises 16 residues. Germline V gene sequence: CDR1 SQVTM, CDR2 ANQGSEA. With 6 bases clipped from V and 4 bases from J, the junction kept 13 bases outside the gene matches. The CDR3 sequence: CSVEKTGGAGADTQYF. The CDR3 nucleotides are TGCAGCGTGGAAAAGACAGGGGGCGCGGGAGCAGATACGCAGTATTTT.

As concerns this clone: Compared with germline, one end of the junction differs, possibly owing to a read error. V is TRBV7-7 and J is TRBJ2-5; D perhaps matches TRBD2 (6 bases). The CDR3 totals 13 residues. Germline CDR1 SSHAT, CDR2 FNYEAQ (reference sequence). CDR3 in DNA: TGTGCTAGCAGCCCAACGGGGGATCAGACCCAGTACTTC. Encoded protein: CASSPTGDQTQYF.

This rearrangement joins TRBV5-1 to TRBJ2-7; 13 nucleotides agree with TRBD2. Trimming cost V 4 bases and J 4 bases; bases outside gene matches: 11. Germline CDR1 is SGHRS and CDR2 is YFSETQ. This CDR3 spans 17 amino acids. The CDR3 is CASSPERTSGSPYEQYF. The CDR3 nucleotides read TGCGCCAGCAGCCCGGAGAGGACTAGCGGGAGTCCGTACGAGCAGTACTTC.

The chain couples TRBV5-6 to TRBJ1-3, with D possibly matching TRBD1 (5 bases). The length of the CDR3 is 15 residues. Germline-derived CDR1 and CDR2 are SGHDT and YYEEEE. The V end was cut by 1 base, the J end by 0 bases, with 8 bases between. The CDR3 nucleotides are TGTGCCAGCAGCTTGTTTCAGGGCTCTGGAAACACCATATATTTT. Amino acid sequence: CASSLFQGSGNTIYF. Full variable domain (missing parts from reference TRBV5-6 and TRBJ1-3): DAGVTQSPTHLIKTRGQQVTLRCSPKSGHDTVSWYQQALGQGPQFIFQYYEEEERQRGNFPDRFSGHQFPNYSSELNVNALLLGDSALYLCASSLFQGSGNTIYFGEGSWLTVV.

The J gene is TRBJ1-2, the V gene TRBV28, with D hard to call. The CDR3 totals 13 residues. Germline CDR1 reads MDHEN; CDR2 reads SYDVKM. The V and J ends lost 6 bases and 3 bases respectively, with 11 bases between them. CDR3 coding DNA: TGTGCCAGCAGCTCGGTCGTGTACTATGGCTACACCTTC. Translating gives CASSSVVYYGYTF.

The V gene is TRBV19, the J gene TRBJ1-5; 7 positions agree with TRBD1. V trimming: 5 bases; J trimming: 0 bases; junction bases outside the gene matches: 7. The CDR3 has 16 amino acids. In germline, CDR1 is LNHDA, CDR2 SQIVND (reference sequence). This CDR3 reads CASSSGTDYSNQPQHF. CDR3 nucleotide sequence: TGTGCCAGTAGTTCTGGGACAGATTATAGCAATCAGCCCCAGCATTTT.

The CDR3 sequence is CASSYKYEQYF. In nucleotides, the CDR3 is TGTGCCAGCAGCTACAAATACGAGCAGTACTTC. This chain links TRBV9 with TRBJ2-7; D uncertain. CDR3 length: 11 residues. V gave up 4 bases and J gave up 4 bases, with 6 bases separating them. Per the germline V gene, CDR1 is SGDLS and CDR2 is YYNGEE. The variable domain in full, completed from reference TRBV9 and TRBJ2-7, reads DSGVTQTPKHLITATGQRVTLRCSPRSGDLSVYWYQQSLDQGLQFLIQYYNGEERAKGNILERFSAQQFPDLHSELNLSSLELGDSALYFCASSYKYEQYFGPGTRLTVT.

The chain is built from TRBV2 and TRBJ1-5, with D unclear. Trimming pared 3 bases from V and 0 bases from J, leaving 12 bases between. Germline CDR1 is SNHLY and CDR2 is FYNNEI. The CDR3 is made up of 16 amino acids. The CDR3 region is CASSDAIQYSNQPQHF. Here the CDR3 DNA reads TGTGCCAGCAGTGATGCCATACAGTATAGCAATCAGCCCCAGCATTTT.

V gene TRBV11-2 combines with J gene TRBJ2-3; TRBD1 aligns across 8 bases. With V trimmed by 5 bases and J by 3 bases, 10 bases remained unmatched. CDR3 length: 16 residues. Germline CDR1 reads SGHAT; CDR2 reads FQNNGV. This chain's CDR3 is CASSPSRGRATDTQYF. The CDR3 nucleotides read TGTGCCAGCAGCCCAAGCAGGGGGCGGGCAACAGATACGCAGTATTTT.

This CDR3 is CASSATSGRASEQYF. CDR3 in DNA: TGTGCCAGCAGTGCGACTAGCGGGAGGGCCAGCGAGCAGTACTTC. The genes are TRBV2 and TRBJ2-7, with 14 positions matching TRBD2. Per the germline V gene, CDR1 is SNHLY and CDR2 is FYNNEI. V lost 4 bases and J lost 6; bases outside the gene matches: 5. The CDR3 extends over 15 amino acids.

This chain joins TRBV9 and TRBJ2-3; 8 bases agree with TRBD2. The ends lost 7 bases at V and 4 bases at J; junction bases unmatched: 11. The V gene's germline CDR1 is SGDLS and CDR2 YYNGEE. The CDR3 is 15 amino acids. As DNA, the CDR3 is TGTGCCAGCGGTGTTTTTAGCGGGAACTCAGATACGCAGTATTTT. This translates into CASGVFSGNSDTQYF. The variable domain in full, completed from reference TRBV9 and TRBJ2-3, reads DSGVTQTPKHLITATGQRVTLRCSPRSGDLSVYWYQQSLDQGLQFLIQYYNGEERAKGNILERFSAQQFPDLHSELNLSSLELGDSALYFCASGVFSGNSDTQYFGPGTRLTVL.

This chain links TRBV2 with TRBJ2-2, with D possibly TRBD1 on 6 matching bases. Germline V gene sequence: CDR1 SNHLY, CDR2 FYNNEI. The CDR3 sequence is 15 residues long. Trimming took 2 bases from V and 1 from J, leaving 8 bases between them. The CDR3 coding sequence is TGTGCCAGCAGTGAATGGGACAAGAACACCGGGGAGCTGTTTTTT. It yields the protein CASSEWDKNTGELFF.

The CDR3: CASSLEGEEPEAFF. DNA of the CDR3: TGTGCCAGCAGCTTAGAGGGGGAAGAGCCTGAAGCTTTCTTT. V is TRBV7-2 and J is TRBJ1-1; D perhaps matches TRBD1 (6 bases). The CDR3 spans 14 residues. Germline V gene sequence: CDR1 SGHTA, CDR2 FQGNSA. V dropped 1 base and J dropped 6 bases, with 12 bases sitting between them.

The table lists this clone with a count of one. This chain uses TRBV10-3 with TRBJ2-1; TRBD2 matches 9 bases. The V and J ends lost 6 bases and 4 bases, in that order; junction bases with no gene match: 7. Germline assignment: CDR1 ENHRY and CDR2 SYGVKD. The CDR3 is 15 residues long. CDR3 sequence: CAIRGAGGMYNEQFF. The DNA of the CDR3 is TGTGCCATCAGAGGAGCGGGAGGAATGTACAATGAGCAGTTCTTC.

The chain joins TRBV11-1 to TRBJ2-7; the match to TRBD2 covers 14 bases. Per the germline V gene, CDR1 is SGHAT and CDR2 is FQDESV (reference sequence). The length of the CDR3 is 15 residues. Germline trimming cut 5 bases from V and 6 bases from J; bases unmatched to any gene: 6. The CDR3 DNA reads TGTGCCAGCAGCGCGGGACTAGCGGGAGCGGGCGAGCAGTACTTC. It encodes CASSAGLAGAGEQYF.

This chain joins TRBV29-1 and TRBJ1-1; D is uncertain. V dropped 3 bases and J dropped 4 bases, with 9 bases sitting between them. This CDR3 contains 12 residues. Germline CDR1 SQVTM, CDR2 ANQGSEA. CDR3 protein: CSVDKTGTEAFF. CDR3 in DNA: TGCAGCGTTGACAAGACGGGCACTGAAGCTTTCTTT.

Remarks on this clone: One end of the junction does not line up with germline, which may come from a read error. The V gene is TRBV4-1, the J gene TRBJ1-2; D remains ambiguous. The germline gives CDR1 MGHRA, CDR2 YSYEKL. There are 17 residues in the CDR3. The DNA of the CDR3 is TGCGCCAGCAGCAAAGATCATAGGGCACGGCTTTCGGGGGGCTACACCTTC. This sequence encodes CASSKDHRARLSGGYTF.